The clone carrying this T cell receptor (beta chain) showed up just once. For repertoire sequencing, the TCR beta CDR3 regions were amplified from RNA transcripts. The first-round RT-PCR employed HTBI primers together with the Qiagen OneStep RT-PCR kit. A multiplex PCR was then performed as the second round. MiXCR, applied by TCRdb to the multiplex PCR reads, yields one record per CDR3 protein. The top ten clones hold over 40% of a sample with hundreds of thousands of distinct CDR3 sequences, around 42% of them seen once. This entry belongs to a study of Graves' ophthalmopathy and Graves' hyperthyroidism. The germline V gene encodes CDR1 SGHTA and CDR2 FQGTGA. The CDR3 contains 14 residues. V shed 4 bases and J shed 3 bases, with 12 bases lying between them.

V and J are TRBV7-3 and TRBJ1-1; unclear D gene. Material: peripheral blood. This receptor was identified in an adult man with Graves' ophthalmopathy. CDR3 sequence: CASSSSGGYTEAFF. The CDR3 DNA follows: TGTGCCAGCAGCTCCTCGGGCGGCTACACTGAAGCTTTCTTT.